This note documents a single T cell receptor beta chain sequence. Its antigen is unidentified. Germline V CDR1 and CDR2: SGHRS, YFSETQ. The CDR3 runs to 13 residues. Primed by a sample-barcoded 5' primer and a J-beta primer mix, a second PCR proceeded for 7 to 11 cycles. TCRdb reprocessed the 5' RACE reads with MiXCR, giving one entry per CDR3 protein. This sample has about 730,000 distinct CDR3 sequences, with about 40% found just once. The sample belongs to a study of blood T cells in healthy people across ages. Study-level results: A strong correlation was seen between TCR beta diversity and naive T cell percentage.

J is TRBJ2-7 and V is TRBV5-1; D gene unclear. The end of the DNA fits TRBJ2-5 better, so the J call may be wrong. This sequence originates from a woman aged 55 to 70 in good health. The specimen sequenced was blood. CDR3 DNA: TGCGCCAGCAGCTTGGAAATGTGGGGGACCCAGTACTTC. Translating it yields CASSLEMWGTQYF.